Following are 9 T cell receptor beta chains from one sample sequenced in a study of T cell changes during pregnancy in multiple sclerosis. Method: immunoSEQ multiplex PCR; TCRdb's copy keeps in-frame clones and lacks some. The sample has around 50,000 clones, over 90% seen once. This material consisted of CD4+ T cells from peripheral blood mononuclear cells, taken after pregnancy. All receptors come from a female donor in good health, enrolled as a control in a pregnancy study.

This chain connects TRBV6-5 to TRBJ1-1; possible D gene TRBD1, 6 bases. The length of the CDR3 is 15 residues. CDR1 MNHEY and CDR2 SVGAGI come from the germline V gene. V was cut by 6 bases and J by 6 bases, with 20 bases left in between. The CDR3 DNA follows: TGTGCCAGCAGCCGAGGGGGAGCTTCGTACGCTGAAGCTTTCTTT. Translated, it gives CASSRGGASYAEAFF.

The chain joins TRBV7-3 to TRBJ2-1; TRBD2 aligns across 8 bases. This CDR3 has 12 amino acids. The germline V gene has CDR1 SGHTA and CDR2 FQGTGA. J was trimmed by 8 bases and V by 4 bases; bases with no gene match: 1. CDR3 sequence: CASSSGRDEQFF. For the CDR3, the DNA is TGTGCCAGCAGCTCCGGGAGGGATGAGCAGTTCTTC.

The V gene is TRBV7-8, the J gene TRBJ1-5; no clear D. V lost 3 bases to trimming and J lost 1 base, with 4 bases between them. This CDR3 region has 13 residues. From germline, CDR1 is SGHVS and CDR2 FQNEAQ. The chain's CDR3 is CASSFQSNQPQHF. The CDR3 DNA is TGTGCCAGCAGCTTTCAAAGCAATCAGCCCCAGCATTTT.

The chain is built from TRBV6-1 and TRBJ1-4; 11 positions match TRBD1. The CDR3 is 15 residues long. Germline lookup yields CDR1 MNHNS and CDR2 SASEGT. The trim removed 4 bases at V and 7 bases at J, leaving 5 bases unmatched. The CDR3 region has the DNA TGTGCCAGCAGTGCAGGACAGGGGGCAGGTGAAAAACTGTTTTTT. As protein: CASSAGQGAGEKLFF.

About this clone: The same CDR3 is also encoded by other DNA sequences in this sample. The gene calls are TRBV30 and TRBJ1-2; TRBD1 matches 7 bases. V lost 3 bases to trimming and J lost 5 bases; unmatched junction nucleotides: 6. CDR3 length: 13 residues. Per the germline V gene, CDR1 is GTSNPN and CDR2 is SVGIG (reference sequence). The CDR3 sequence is CAWSRDRPYGYTF. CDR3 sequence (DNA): TGTGCCTGGAGCAGGGACAGACCTTATGGCTACACCTTC.

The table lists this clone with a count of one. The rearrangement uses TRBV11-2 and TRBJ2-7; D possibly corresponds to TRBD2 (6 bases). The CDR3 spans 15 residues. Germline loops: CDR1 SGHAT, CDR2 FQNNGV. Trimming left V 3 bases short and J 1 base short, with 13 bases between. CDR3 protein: CASSFGSGPSYEQYF. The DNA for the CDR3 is TGTGCCAGCAGCTTTGGTAGCGGTCCTTCCTACGAGCAGTACTTC.

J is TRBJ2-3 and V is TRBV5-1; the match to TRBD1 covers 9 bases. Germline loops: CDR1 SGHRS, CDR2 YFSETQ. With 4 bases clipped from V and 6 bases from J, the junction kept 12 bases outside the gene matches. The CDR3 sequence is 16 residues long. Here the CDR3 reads CASSVGGTGKSDTQYF. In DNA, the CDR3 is TGCGCCAGCAGCGTAGGGGGGACAGGGAAGTCGGATACGCAGTATTTT.

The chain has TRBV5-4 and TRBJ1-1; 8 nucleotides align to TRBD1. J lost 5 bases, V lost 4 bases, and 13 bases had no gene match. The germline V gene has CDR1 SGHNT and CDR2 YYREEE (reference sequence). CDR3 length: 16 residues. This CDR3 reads CASSPGGQGIGTEAFF. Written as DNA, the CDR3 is TGTGCCAGCAGCCCGGGAGGACAGGGAATCGGGACTGAAGCTTTCTTT.

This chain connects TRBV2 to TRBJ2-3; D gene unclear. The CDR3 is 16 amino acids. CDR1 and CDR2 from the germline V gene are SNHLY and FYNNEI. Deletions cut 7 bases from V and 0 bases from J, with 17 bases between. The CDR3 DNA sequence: TGTGCCAGCACCGCCCTTGACTTACCTAGCACAGATACGCAGTATTTT. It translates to CASTALDLPSTDTQYF. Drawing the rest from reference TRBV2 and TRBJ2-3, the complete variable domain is EPEVTQTPSHQVTQMGQEVILRCVPISNHLYFYWYRQILGQKVEFLVSFYNNEISEKSEIFDDQFSVERPDGSNFTLKIRSTKLEDSAMYFCASTALDLPSTDTQYFGPGTRLTVL.